The present entry profiles one TCR beta chain with its context. This entry is derived from a study of CD8 T cells in Susac syndrome. V lost 4 bases and J 1 base, leaving 13 bases between the germline ends. CDR3 length: 15 residues. Germline lookup yields CDR1 SGHTA and CDR2 FQGTGA. Random hexamers primed reverse transcription of 0.5 to 1 ug RNA. The authors amplified TCR beta CDR3 across 54 Vbeta and 13 Jbeta using immunoSEQ multiplex PCR. One entry per CDR3 protein results from TCRdb running MiXCR on the immunoSEQ multiplex PCR reads. The profile shows about 120,000 distinct CDR3 sequences, 80% to 95% of them singletons.

This receptor was taken from a human donor in good health. The source material was CD8+ T cells from PBMCs. This chain connects TRBV7-3 to TRBJ1-1, with D maybe TRBD1 (5 bases). The CDR3 DNA reads TGTGCCAGCAGCTACCTTGGGGGGAGGAACACTGAAGCTTTCTTT. This gives the protein CASSYLGGRNTEAFF.